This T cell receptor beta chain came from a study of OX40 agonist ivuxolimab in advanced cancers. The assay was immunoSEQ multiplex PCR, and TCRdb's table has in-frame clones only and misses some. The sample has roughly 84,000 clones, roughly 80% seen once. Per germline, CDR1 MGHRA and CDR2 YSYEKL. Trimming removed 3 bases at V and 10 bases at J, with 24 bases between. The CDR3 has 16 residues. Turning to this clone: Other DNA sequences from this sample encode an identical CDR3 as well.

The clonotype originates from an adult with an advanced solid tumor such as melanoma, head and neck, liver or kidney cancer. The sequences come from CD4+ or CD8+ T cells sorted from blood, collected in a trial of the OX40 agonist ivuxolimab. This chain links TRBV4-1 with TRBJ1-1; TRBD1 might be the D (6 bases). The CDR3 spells CASSHVTTGTGGRAFF. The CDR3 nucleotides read TGCGCCAGCAGCCATGTCACAACCGGGACGGGGGGGCGAGCTTTCTTT.